The 6 T cell receptor beta chains given below trace back to one sample, sequenced in a study of blood T cell repertoires in COVID-19. TCRdb keeps only in-frame clones here, not all; method: immunoSEQ multiplex PCR. In the table there are nearly 200,000 clones, approximately 85% of which are singletons. The specimen was peripheral blood. These receptors were obtained from a woman in her 70s with active or convalescent COVID-19.

This rearrangement joins TRBV2 to TRBJ2-5; the match to TRBD1 covers 7 bases. The CDR3 has 14 residues. J was trimmed by 4 bases and V by 5 bases; bases with no gene match: 7. The germline V gene encodes CDR1 SNHLY and CDR2 FYNNEI. CDR3 region: CASSPDRVAETQYF. Here the CDR3 DNA reads TGTGCCAGCAGTCCCGACAGGGTAGCAGAGACCCAGTACTTC.

This chain uses TRBV18 with TRBJ1-1; tentative D call: TRBD1 (5 bases). Germline V lookup: CDR1 KGHSH, CDR2 LQKENI. V lost 5 bases, J lost 5 bases, and 15 bases lay in between. The CDR3 length is 14 residues. CDR3 protein: CASSTDSRRTEAFF. The CDR3 DNA reads as TGTGCCAGCTCAACCGACAGTAGAAGGACTGAAGCTTTCTTT.

This clone has just one count. This chain links TRBV19 with TRBJ2-3; D remains ambiguous. Germline V lookup: CDR1 LNHDA, CDR2 SQIVND (reference sequence). V was cut by 4 bases and J by 2 bases, with 7 bases left in between. The CDR3 covers 13 residues. The DNA for the CDR3 is TGTGCCAGTAGTAGTCTCCCCACAGATACGCAGTATTTT. This sequence encodes CASSSLPTDTQYF.

The CDR3 here is CASSLVGSGSSYEQYF. The CDR3 nucleotides are TGTGCCAGCAGCTTAGTAGGGTCCGGGAGCTCCTACGAGCAGTACTTC. The chain links TRBV11-2 to TRBJ2-7; a weak D match, TRBD2 (6 bases). V was shortened by 1 base and J by 0 bases, with 13 bases between the two germline ends. Germline V gene sequence: CDR1 SGHAT, CDR2 FQNNGV. This CDR3 is built from 16 residues.

To note about this clone: The sample has other DNA sequences that encode this CDR3 too. The chain has TRBV30 and TRBJ2-5; D is perhaps TRBD2 (5 bases). Looked up from germline, CDR1 is GTSNPN and CDR2 is SVGIG (reference sequence). The CDR3 is made up of 13 amino acids. The V gene lost 0 bases and the J gene lost 2 bases, with 7 bases spanning the gap. CDR3: CAWSVRLQETQYF. CDR3 bases: TGTGCCTGGAGTGTACGACTACAAGAGACCCAGTACTTC. The full variable domain, completed using reference TRBV30 and TRBJ2-5, is SQTIHQWPATLVQPVGSPLSLECTVEGTSNPNLYWYRQAAGRGLQLLFYSVGIGQISSEVPQNLSASRPQDRQFILSSKKLLLSDSGFYLCAWSVRLQETQYFGPGTRLLVL.

This clone has just a few counts. V and J are TRBV7-2 and TRBJ1-6; 7 bases line up with TRBD1. J gave up 7 bases and V 1 base, and 7 bases lay outside the gene matches. This CDR3 spans 16 amino acids. Germline V gene data show CDR1 as SGHTA and CDR2 as FQGNSA. CDR3 nucleotide sequence: TGTGCCAGCAGCTTAGTCACACAGGGGCCCAATTCACCCCTCCACTTT. This encodes CASSLVTQGPNSPLHF.